The present T cell receptor beta chain was sequenced within a study of CD8+ T cells in alopecia areata. The CDR3 runs 18 residues. V lost 0 bases to trimming and J lost 10 bases; unmatched junction nucleotides: 16. Germline CDR1 LNHNV, CDR2 YYDKDF (reference sequence). Notes on the study in general: Under tofacitinib, fewer expanded CD8+ clones appeared among the top 100 scalp clones. Lesional scalp, notably in alopecia totalis/universalis, had clonality above that of normal scalp.

RNA extraction was followed by reverse transcription into cDNA, which acted as the sequencing template. TCRdb's table, derived via immunoSEQ multiplex PCR, lists solely in-frame clones and lacks some. The sample holds 270,000 or so clones; about 62% are singletons and the top ten take roughly 1.8%. About this clone itself: Antigen specificity is unknown.

Treatment indicated: oral pan-JAK inhibitor, 5-10 mg twice daily. The input for sequencing was CD4+ T cells sorted from blood, taken at week 24, from a patient treated with tofacitinib. The clonotype was recovered from a human donor with alopecia areata. V is TRBV15 and J is TRBJ2-1; TRBD2 aligns across 9 bases. The CDR3 coding sequence is TGTGCCACCAGCAGAGATCGGGCGAGCGGGGGGCCCCGGGGAGAGCAGTTCTTC. Amino acids: CATSRDRASGGPRGEQFF.